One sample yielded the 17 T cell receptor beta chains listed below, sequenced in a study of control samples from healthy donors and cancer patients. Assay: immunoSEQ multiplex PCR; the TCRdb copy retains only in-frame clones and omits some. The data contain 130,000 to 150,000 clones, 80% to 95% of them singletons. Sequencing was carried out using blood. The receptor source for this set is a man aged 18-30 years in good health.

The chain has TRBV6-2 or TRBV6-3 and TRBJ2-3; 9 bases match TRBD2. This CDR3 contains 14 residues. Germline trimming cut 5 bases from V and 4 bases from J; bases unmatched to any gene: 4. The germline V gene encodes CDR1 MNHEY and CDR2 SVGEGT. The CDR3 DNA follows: TGTGCCAGCAGTATAGCGGGAGAGGCAGATACGCAGTATTTT. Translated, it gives CASSIAGEADTQYF.

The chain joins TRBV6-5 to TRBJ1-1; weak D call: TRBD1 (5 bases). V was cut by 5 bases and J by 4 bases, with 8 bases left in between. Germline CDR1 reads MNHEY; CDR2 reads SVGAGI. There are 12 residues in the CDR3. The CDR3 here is CASSHQGTEAFF. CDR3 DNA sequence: TGTGCCAGCAGTCATCAGGGCACTGAAGCTTTCTTT.

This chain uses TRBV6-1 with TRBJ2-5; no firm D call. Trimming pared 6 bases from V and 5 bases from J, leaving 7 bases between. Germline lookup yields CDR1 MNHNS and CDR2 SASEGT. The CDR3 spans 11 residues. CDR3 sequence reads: CASRVGETQYF. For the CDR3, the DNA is TGTGCCAGCAGGGTCGGGGAGACCCAGTACTTC.

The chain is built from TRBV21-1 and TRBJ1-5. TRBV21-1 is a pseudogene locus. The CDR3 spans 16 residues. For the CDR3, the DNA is TGTGCCAGCCCCCGGGAGCTAGCGGCTAGCAATCAGCCCCAGCATTTT. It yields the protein CASPRELAASNQPQHF.

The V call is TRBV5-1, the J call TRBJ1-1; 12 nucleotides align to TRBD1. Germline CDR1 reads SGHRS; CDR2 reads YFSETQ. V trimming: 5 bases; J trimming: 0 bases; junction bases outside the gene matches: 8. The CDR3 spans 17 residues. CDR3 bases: TGCGCCAGCAGGTACCGGGACAGGGGGCTTCTGAACACTGAAGCTTTCTTT. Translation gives CASRYRDRGLLNTEAFF.

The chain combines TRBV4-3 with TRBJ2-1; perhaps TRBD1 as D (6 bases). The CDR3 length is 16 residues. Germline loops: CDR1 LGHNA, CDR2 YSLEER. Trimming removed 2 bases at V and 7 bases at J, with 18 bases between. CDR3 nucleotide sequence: TGCGCCAGCAGCCAAAGGTCAGGGGAAGGTTTGAATGAGCAGTTCTTC. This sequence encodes CASSQRSGEGLNEQFF.

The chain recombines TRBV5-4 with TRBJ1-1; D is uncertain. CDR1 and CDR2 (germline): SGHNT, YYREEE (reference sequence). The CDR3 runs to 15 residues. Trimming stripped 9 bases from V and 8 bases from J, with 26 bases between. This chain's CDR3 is CATTPSTRGTKEAFF. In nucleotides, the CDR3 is TGTGCCACCACCCCTTCAACCCGGGGAACTAAGGAAGCTTTCTTT. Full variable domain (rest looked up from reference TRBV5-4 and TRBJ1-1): ETGVTQSPTHLIKTRGQQVTLRCSSQSGHNTVSWYQQALGQGPQFIFQYYREEENGRGNFPPRFSGLQFPNYSSELNVNALELDDSALYLCATTPSTRGTKEAFFGQGTRLTVV.

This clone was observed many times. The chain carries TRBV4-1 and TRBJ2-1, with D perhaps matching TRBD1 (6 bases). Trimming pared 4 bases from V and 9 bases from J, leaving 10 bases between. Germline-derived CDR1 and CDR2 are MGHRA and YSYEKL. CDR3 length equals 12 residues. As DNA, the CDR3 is TGCGCCAGCAGCCTCACAGGGAGTGAGCAGTTCTTC. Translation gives CASSLTGSEQFF.

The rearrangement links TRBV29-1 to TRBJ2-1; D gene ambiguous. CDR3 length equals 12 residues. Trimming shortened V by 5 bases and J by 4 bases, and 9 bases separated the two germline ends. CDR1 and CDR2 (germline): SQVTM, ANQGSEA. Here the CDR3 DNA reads TGCAGCGTTCGACTGAGTTACAATGAGCAGTTCTTC. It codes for CSVRLSYNEQFF.

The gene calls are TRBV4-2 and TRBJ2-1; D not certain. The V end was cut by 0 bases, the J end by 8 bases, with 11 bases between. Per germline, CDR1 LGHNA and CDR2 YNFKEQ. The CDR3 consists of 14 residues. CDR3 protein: CASSQEKGYYEQFF. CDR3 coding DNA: TGTGCCAGCAGCCAAGAGAAGGGATACTATGAGCAGTTCTTC.

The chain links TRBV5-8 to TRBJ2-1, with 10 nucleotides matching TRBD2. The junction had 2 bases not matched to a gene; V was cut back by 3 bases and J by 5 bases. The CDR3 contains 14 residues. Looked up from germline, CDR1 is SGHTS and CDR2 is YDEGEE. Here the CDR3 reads CASSYTSGNNEQFF. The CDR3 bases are TGTGCCAGCAGCTATACTAGCGGGAACAATGAGCAGTTCTTC.

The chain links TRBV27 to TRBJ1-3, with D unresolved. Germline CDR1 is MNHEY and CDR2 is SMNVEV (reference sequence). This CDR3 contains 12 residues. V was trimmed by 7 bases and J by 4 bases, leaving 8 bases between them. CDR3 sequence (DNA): TGTGCCAGCAAAGATCGGGGAAACACCATATATTTT. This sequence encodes CASKDRGNTIYF.

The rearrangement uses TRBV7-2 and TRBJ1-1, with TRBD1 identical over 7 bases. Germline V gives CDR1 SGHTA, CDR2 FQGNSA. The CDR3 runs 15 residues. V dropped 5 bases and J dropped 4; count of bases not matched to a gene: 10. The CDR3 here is CASSLQGEGFTEAFF. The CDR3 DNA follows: TGTGCCAGCAGCCTCCAGGGGGAGGGGTTCACTGAAGCTTTCTTT.

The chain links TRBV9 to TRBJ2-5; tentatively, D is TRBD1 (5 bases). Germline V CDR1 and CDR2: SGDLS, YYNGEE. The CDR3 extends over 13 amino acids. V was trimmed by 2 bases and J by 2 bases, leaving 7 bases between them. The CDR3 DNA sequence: TGTGCCAGCAGCGTGGGGCCACAAGAGACCCAGTACTTC. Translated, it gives CASSVGPQETQYF. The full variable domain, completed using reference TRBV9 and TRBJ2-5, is DSGVTQTPKHLITATGQRVTLRCSPRSGDLSVYWYQQSLDQGLQFLIQYYNGEERAKGNILERFSAQQFPDLHSELNLSSLELGDSALYFCASSVGPQETQYFGPGTRLLVL.

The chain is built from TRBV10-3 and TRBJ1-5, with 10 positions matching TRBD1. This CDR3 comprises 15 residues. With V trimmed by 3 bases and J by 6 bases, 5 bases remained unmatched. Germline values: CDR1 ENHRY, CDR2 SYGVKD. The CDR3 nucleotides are TGTGCCATCAGTGATGTTGGGGACAGGGGTCAGCCCCAGCATTTT. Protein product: CAISDVGDRGQPQHF.

This CDR3 is CASSKAGAGAFNYGYTF. CDR3 nucleotide sequence: TGTGCCAGCAGCAAAGCGGGGGCAGGGGCTTTTAACTATGGCTACACCTTC. This sequence joins TRBV21-1 and TRBJ1-2; TRBD1, the table's D call, was not compared with the DNA. TRBV21-1 is described as a pseudogene. This CDR3 comprises 17 residues.

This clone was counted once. CDR3 residues: CASTEAANEKLFF. The CDR3 nucleotides read TGTGCCAGCACAGAGGCGGCTAATGAAAAACTGTTTTTT. The V gene is TRBV12-3 or TRBV12-4, the J gene TRBJ1-4; D not resolved. The CDR3 is made up of 13 amino acids. V was cut by 7 bases and J by 3 bases, with 9 bases left in between.